This T cell receptor beta chain was sequenced during a study of identical twins. Study results and limitations: Fewer insertions were carried by abundant cord blood beta clonotypes, but none was seen in memory repertoires. One should note that invariant MAIT and iNKT cells could partly confound zero-insertion analyses.

This clonotype was seen repeatedly, ten times or more. Antigen: not known. Unique molecular identifiers were present on the cDNA, and a universal primer site came from template switching. In TCRdb, the 5' RACE reads were re-called with MiXCR into one record per CDR3 protein. The data show around 1.7 million distinct CDR3 sequences, less than 40% seen once. Germline CDR1 MNHEY, CDR2 SVGAGI. This CDR3 spans 14 amino acids. With V trimmed by 0 bases and J by 4 bases, 0 bases remained unmatched. The chain links TRBV6-5 to TRBJ2-3; 8 bases are shared with TRBD1. This receptor was obtained from a newborn girl in good health. The sequenced sample consisted of cord blood. The CDR3 protein is CASSYSTGADTQYF. The DNA of the CDR3 is TGTGCCAGCAGTTACTCGACAGGGGCAGATACGCAGTATTTT.